Here is one T cell receptor beta chain with its context. This clone's antigen is unknown. Per-base quality was not reported, and no clone a single base away is much larger than it. Whole blood was collected in K2EDTA tubes by collaborating institutions according to the institutions' own protocols. For TCRbeta analysis, collaborators shipped samples in one of three forms: frozen whole blood, isolated PBMCs, or DNA extracted from either of those sample types. The data derive from a study of blood T cell repertoires in COVID-19 (dated by TCRdb to the early 2020s). Regarding the study in general: Samples covering the acute and convalescent phases of COVID-19 were provided by collaborators in the United States, Italy and Spain. A freely available public database, intended as a resource for researchers studying the immune response to SARS-CoV-2, is where the repertoires were released. The sample metadata nearly always contained a de-identified subject ID, COVID-19 status, age in years and sex. The material from the prospective study consisted of cDNA or gDNA derived from T cells, B-cell-depleted T cells, or PBMCs. The samples were drawn from the first 160 participants of the ongoing ImmuneRACE study and from 950 to 1,500 subjects provided by 6 global collaborators. Where available, HLA class I and class II types were obtained from metadata supplied by the sample provider rather than from assay-based typing. Deeply sampled blood TCRbeta repertoires from subjects exposed to, actively infected with, or recovered from COVID-19 were included in the dataset.

The CDR3, from cysteine to phenylalanine, totals 15 residues. The read is trimmed to its CDR3 DNA, 45 bases read in frame from base 1. Trimmed from V: 3 bases; trimmed from J: 8 bases; junction bases lacking a gene match: 5. CDR1 KGHDR and CDR2 SFDVKD are derived from the germline V gene. TCRbeta CDR3 regions were amplified from genomic DNA by means of the immunoSEQ Assay, a bias-controlled multiplex PCR. From the authors' description of their analysis: The number of nucleated cells in each sample was estimated from the amplification of reference gene primers within the assay. To quantify the absolute abundance of each unique TCRbeta CDR3 rearrangement, sequence reads were collapsed and filtered. Productive Simpson clonality was computed per sample as the square root of Simpson's diversity index over productive rearrangements. Sourced from immuneACCESS, this table was stored by TCRdb with only in-frame sequences that have V and J called. A share of the clones is absent; for the studies checked, an unresolved V gene accounts for under half, and the remainder has no known explanation. V and J calls and clone size are copied from that table; D and trimming were computed from the DNA. The sample profile shows approximately 82,000 clones; 75% to 85% of them were found once. Clones ranked in the top ten supply roughly an eighth of the sample.

What the work shows at the level of the full study, not this receptor alone: The quantity of clinical and demographic metadata differed by source and by participant and was supplied without curation.

Sequencing used peripheral blood. The rearrangement joined TRBV24-1 to TRBJ2-2, with TRBD1 identical over 10 junction bases. The receptor's source is a human donor in a cohort sampled during active COVID-19. Here the CDR3 is given as CATSDPGQGGGELFF. The DNA reads TGTGCCACCAGTGATCCCGGACAGGGGGGTGGGGAGCTGTTTTTT.